The subject of this entry is one T cell receptor (beta chain). Its antigen remains unidentified. This entry is derived from a study of cytomegalovirus exposure and HLA in healthy donors. Study outcomes and limitations: Clusters of TCRs from the first cohort tended to co-occur in the roughly 120 validation repertoires (as a later analysis found). CMV antigen specificity of a few CMV-associated chains was confirmed in vitro. Accounts indicate the classifier identified cytomegalovirus status with strong specificity and sensitivity.

CDR3 length equals 14 residues. V gave up 5 bases and J gave up 4 bases, with 11 bases separating them. Per the germline V gene, CDR1 is SGHTA and CDR2 is FQGNSA. Profiled with immunoSEQ multiplex PCR; TCRdb holds only in-frame clones, not every one. The sample lists over 55,000 clones, approximately 90% seen once, with roughly 3% in the top ten. The chain uses TRBV7-2 and TRBJ1-4; D is unclear. Sequencing was performed on PBMCs. This sequence originates from a man aged 18-30 years in good health and CMV-seronegative. The CDR3 protein is CASSPTGVNEKLFF. The CDR3, as DNA: TGTGCCAGCAGCCCGACGGGAGTTAATGAAAAACTGTTTTTT.